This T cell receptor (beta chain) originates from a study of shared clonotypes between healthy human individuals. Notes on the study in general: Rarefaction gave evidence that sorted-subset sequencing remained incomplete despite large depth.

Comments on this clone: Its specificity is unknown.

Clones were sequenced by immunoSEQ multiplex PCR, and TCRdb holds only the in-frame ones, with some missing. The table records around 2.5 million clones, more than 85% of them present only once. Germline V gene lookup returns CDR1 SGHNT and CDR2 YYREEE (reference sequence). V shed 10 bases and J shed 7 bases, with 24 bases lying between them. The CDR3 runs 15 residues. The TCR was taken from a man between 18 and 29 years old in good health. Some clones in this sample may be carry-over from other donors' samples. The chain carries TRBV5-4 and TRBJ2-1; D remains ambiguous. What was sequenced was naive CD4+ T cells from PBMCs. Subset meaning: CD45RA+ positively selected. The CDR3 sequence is CALSLGGSYPNEQFF. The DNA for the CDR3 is TGTGCCCTTAGCCTGGGTGGCAGCTACCCTAATGAGCAGTTCTTC.